These 10 T cell receptor beta chains originate from one sample sequenced in a study of blood T cell repertoires in COVID-19. Data came from immunoSEQ multiplex PCR; TCRdb stores just in-frame clones and leaves some out. The sample contains 100,000 to 150,000 clones, roughly 90% of which appear only once. Sequencing was performed on peripheral blood. All receptors come from a man aged 70-80 years with active COVID-19.

This chain uses TRBV4-2 with TRBJ1-3, with no clear D. The V gene's germline CDR1 is LGHNA and CDR2 YNFKEQ. Trimming took 1 base from V and 0 from J, leaving 10 bases between them. This CDR3 comprises 16 residues. CDR3 nucleotides: TGTGCCAGCAGCCAAGCGGTGACTAGCTCTGGAAACACCATATATTTT. This gives the protein CASSQAVTSSGNTIYF.

This sequence joins TRBV18 and TRBJ2-1, with a tentative D call TRBD2 (5 bases). Germline values: CDR1 KGHSH, CDR2 LQKENI. V lost 6 bases, J lost 8 bases, and 11 bases lay in between. The CDR3 is 12 residues long. CDR3 region: CASSPAGDEQFF. The CDR3 region has the DNA TGTGCCAGCTCCCCTGCGGGCGATGAGCAGTTCTTC.

The V call is TRBV2, the J call TRBJ2-3; 8 nucleotides agree with TRBD1. The CDR3 runs to 14 residues. The ends lost 6 bases at V and 1 base at J; junction bases unmatched: 3. Germline V CDR1 and CDR2: SNHLY, FYNNEI. The CDR3 nucleotides are TGTGCCAGCAGGGACAGGGATGGCACAGATACGCAGTATTTT. It specifies CASRDRDGTDTQYF.

The CDR3 sequence: CASSGDGQGNYGYTF. Written as DNA, the CDR3 is TGTGCCAGCAGTGGGGATGGGCAGGGAAACTATGGCTACACCTTC. The J gene is TRBJ1-2, the V gene TRBV28; D possibly corresponds to TRBD1 (5 bases). The CDR3 totals 15 residues. V gave up 5 bases and J gave up 2 bases, with 15 bases separating them. The germline gives CDR1 MDHEN, CDR2 SYDVKM.

The gene calls are TRBV2 and TRBJ2-1; 8 bases match TRBD2. The trim removed 6 bases at V and 0 bases at J, leaving 4 bases unmatched. Per germline, CDR1 SNHLY and CDR2 FYNNEI. This CDR3 has 15 residues. As DNA, the CDR3 is TGTGCCAGCAGCCTTAGCGGGAACTCCTACAATGAGCAGTTCTTC. As protein: CASSLSGNSYNEQFF.

The rearrangement uses TRBV30 and TRBJ2-5; 10 bases agree with TRBD2. The CDR3 is 15 residues long. The trim removed 0 bases at V and 1 base at J, leaving 2 bases unmatched. Per the germline V gene, CDR1 is GTSNPN and CDR2 is SVGIG (reference sequence). As DNA, the CDR3 is TGTGCCTGGAGTGTACTAGCGGGATTCCAAGAGACCCAGTACTTC. This codes for CAWSVLAGFQETQYF.

The chain employs TRBV4-2 and TRBJ2-1, with D perhaps matching TRBD1 (6 bases). Trimming removed 3 bases from V and 3 bases from J, with 21 bases in between. CDR3 length equals 18 residues. Germline assignment: CDR1 LGHNA and CDR2 YNFKEQ. The CDR3 DNA reads as TGTGCCAGCAGCCAGGATACGGGCCCCCGGGACAACTACAATGAGCAGTTCTTC. Translating it yields CASSQDTGPRDNYNEQFF.

The V and J genes are TRBV7-2 and TRBJ1-4; TRBD1 agrees at 11 bases. CDR3 size: 16 residues. V was clipped by 5 bases and J by 0 bases; unmatched bases: 2. The germline V gene has CDR1 SGHTA and CDR2 FQGNSA. The CDR3 DNA reads TGTGCCAGCAGCGGGGGACAGGGGGCAACTAATGAAAAACTGTTTTTT. It codes for CASSGGQGATNEKLFF.

CDR3 loop: CASSPLSSYNEQFF. The CDR3 nucleotides are TGTGCCAGCTCACCATTGAGCTCCTACAATGAGCAGTTCTTC. The chain uses TRBV18 and TRBJ2-1; D remains unclear. The CDR3 has 14 residues. Germline V gene sequence: CDR1 KGHSH, CDR2 LQKENI. Trimming shortened V by 2 bases and J by 0 bases, and 5 bases separated the two germline ends.

The chain uses TRBV28 and TRBJ2-7; 10 bases map to TRBD1. The CDR3 is made up of 18 amino acids. V was pared by 5 bases and J by 3 bases, with 16 bases of the junction left unmatched. The germline gives CDR1 MDHEN, CDR2 SYDVKM. The CDR3 DNA reads TGTGCCAGCAGTGGGCAGTCGGGACAGGGGACTCTTCTCTACGAGCAGTACTTC. Translation gives CASSGQSGQGTLLYEQYF.